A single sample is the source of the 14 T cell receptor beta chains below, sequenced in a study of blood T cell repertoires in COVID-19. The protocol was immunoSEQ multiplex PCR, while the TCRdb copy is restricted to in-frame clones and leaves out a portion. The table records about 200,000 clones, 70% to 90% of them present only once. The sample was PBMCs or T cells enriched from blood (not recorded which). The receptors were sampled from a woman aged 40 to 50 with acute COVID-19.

As DNA, the CDR3 is TGTGCCAGCAGCTCCAGAGGGGGGGTTAATGAAAAACTGTTTTTT. It translates to CASSSRGGVNEKLFF. V is TRBV7-2 and J is TRBJ1-4, with D tentatively TRBD1 (6 bases). The germline V gene has CDR1 SGHTA and CDR2 FQGNSA. The CDR3 runs 15 residues. Trimming removed 4 bases at V and 4 bases at J, with 13 bases between.

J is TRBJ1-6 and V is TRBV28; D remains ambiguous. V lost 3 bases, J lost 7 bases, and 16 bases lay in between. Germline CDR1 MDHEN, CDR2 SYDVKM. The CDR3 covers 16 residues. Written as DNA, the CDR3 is TGTGCCAGCAGTTTCAGTTTCTCCGGGAGAAATTCACCCCTCCACTTT. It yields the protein CASSFSFSGRNSPLHF. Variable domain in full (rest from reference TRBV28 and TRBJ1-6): DVKVTQSSRYLVKRTGEKVFLECVQDMDHENMFWYRQDPGLGLRLIYFSYDVKMKEKGDIPEGYSVSREKKERFSLILESASTNQTSMYLCASSFSFSGRNSPLHFGNGTRLTVT.

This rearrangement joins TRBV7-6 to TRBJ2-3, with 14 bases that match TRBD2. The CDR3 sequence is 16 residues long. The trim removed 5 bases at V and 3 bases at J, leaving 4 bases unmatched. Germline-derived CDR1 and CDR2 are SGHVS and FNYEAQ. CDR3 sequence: CASSRTSGGKTDTQYF. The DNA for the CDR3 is TGTGCCAGCAGCAGGACTAGCGGGGGGAAAACAGATACGCAGTATTTT.

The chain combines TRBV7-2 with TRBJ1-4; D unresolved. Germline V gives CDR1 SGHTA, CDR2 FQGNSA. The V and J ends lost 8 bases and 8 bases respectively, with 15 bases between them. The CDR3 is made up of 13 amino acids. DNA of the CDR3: TGTGCCAGCGGAGAGGGAACCGGGGAAAAACTGTTTTTT. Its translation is CASGEGTGEKLFF.

CDR3 in DNA: TGTGCCAGTACCATAAGGGGGTCCGGGGAGCTGTTTTTT. Residues: CASTIRGSGELFF. The gene calls are TRBV19 and TRBJ2-2, with a tentative D call TRBD1 (6 bases). CDR3 length: 13 amino acids. V was trimmed by 7 bases and J by 6 bases, leaving 12 bases between them. The germline V gene encodes CDR1 LNHDA and CDR2 SQIVND (reference sequence).

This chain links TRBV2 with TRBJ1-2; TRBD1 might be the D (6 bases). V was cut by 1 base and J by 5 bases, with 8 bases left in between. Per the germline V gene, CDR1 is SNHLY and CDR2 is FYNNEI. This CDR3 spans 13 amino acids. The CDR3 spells CASSEGRGYGYTF. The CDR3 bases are TGTGCCAGCAGTGAAGGCAGGGGATATGGCTACACCTTC. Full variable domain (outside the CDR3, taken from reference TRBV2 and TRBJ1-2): EPEVTQTPSHQVTQMGQEVILRCVPISNHLYFYWYRQILGQKVEFLVSFYNNEISEKSEIFDDQFSVERPDGSNFTLKIRSTKLEDSAMYFCASSEGRGYGYTFGSGTRLTVV.

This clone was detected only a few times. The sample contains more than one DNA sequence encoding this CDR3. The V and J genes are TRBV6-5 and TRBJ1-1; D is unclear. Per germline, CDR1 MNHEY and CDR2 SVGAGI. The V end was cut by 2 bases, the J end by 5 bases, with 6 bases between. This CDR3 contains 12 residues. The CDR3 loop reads CASSYGGTEAFF. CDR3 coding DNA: TGTGCCAGCAGTTACGGAGGGACTGAAGCTTTCTTT.

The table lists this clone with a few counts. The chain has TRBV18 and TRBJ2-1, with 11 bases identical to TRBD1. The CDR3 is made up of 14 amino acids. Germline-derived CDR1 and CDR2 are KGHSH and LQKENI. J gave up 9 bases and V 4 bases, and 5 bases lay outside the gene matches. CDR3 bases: TGTGCCAGCTCACGGCGGACAGGGGGCAGTGAGCAGTTCTTC. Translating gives CASSRRTGGSEQFF.

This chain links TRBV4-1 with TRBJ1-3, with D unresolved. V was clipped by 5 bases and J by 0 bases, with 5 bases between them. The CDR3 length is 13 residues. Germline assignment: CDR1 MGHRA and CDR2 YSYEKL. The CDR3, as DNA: TGCGCCAGCAGCGCCGGCTCTGGAAACACCATATATTTT. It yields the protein CASSAGSGNTIYF.

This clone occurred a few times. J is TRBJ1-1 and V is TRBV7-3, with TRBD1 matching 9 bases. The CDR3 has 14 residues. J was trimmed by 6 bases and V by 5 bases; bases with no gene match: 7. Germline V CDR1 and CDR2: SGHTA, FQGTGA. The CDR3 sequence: CASSQDRGSAEAFF. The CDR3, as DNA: TGTGCCAGCAGCCAGGACAGGGGTTCGGCTGAAGCTTTCTTT.

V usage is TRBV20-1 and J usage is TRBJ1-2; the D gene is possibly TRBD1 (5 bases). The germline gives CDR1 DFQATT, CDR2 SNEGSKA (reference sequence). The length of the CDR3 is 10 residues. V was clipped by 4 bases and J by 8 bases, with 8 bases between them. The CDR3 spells CSAIWGGYTF. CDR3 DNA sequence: TGCAGTGCTATTTGGGGCGGCTACACCTTC.

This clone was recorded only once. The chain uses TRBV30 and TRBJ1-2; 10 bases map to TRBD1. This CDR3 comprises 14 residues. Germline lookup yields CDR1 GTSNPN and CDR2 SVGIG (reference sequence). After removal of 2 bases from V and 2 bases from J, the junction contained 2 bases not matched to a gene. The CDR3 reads CAWSQDRGNYGYTF. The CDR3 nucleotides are TGTGCCTGGAGTCAGGACAGGGGGAACTATGGCTACACCTTC.

CDR3 loop: CASRLDRVDEQYF. The CDR3 bases are TGTGCCAGCAGGTTGGACAGAGTAGACGAGCAGTACTTC. V and J are TRBV2 and TRBJ2-7; possible D gene TRBD1, 6 bases. This CDR3 spans 13 amino acids. Germline lookup yields CDR1 SNHLY and CDR2 FYNNEI. The V end was cut by 6 bases, the J end by 5 bases, with 14 bases between.

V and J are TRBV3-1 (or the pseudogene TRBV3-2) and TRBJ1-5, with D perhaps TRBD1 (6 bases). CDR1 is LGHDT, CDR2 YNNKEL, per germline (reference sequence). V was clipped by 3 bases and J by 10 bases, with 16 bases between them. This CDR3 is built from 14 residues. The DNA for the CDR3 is TGTGCCAGCAGCCACCGGGACACGGGGCGACCCCAGCATTTT. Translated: CASSHRDTGRPQHF.